The source of this TCR beta chain is a study of cytomegalovirus exposure and HLA in healthy donors. The CDR3 spans 15 residues. The germline gives CDR1 LNHDA, CDR2 SQIVND (reference sequence). V lost 3 bases and J lost 10, with 16 bases in between. Details on this clone: Antigen specificity is unknown.

Both 60 Vbeta primers and 13 Jbeta primers went into the PCR. TCRdb's table, derived via immunoSEQ multiplex PCR, lists solely in-frame clones and lacks some. The sample shows 190,000 or so clones, around 86% of them seen only once. General study results and limits: Productive rates of about 87% or about 30% were seen for most TCR beta V segments in an earlier analysis. One variant, a missense change in DCLRE1C, was linked in a later analysis to TCR beta V- and J-gene trimming. A later analysis found common viral pathogens apparently linked to several of the most significant clusters. In vitro checks showed that a few CMV-associated chains really do target CMV antigens.

This TCR derives from a man between 50 and 59 years old in good health and CMV-seronegative. This rearrangement joins TRBV19 to TRBJ1-6, with a tentative D call TRBD1 (6 bases). Source material: PBMCs. CDR3 in DNA: TGTGCCAGTAGTATTAAACAGGGAATAGGGTCACCCCTCCACTTT. This sequence encodes CASSIKQGIGSPLHF. Looking up the rest from reference TRBV19 and TRBJ1-6 gives the full variable domain: DGGITQSPKYLFRKEGQNVTLSCEQNLNHDAMYWYRQDPGQGLRLIYYSQIVNDFQKGDIAEGYSVSREKKESFPLTVTSAQKNPTAFYLCASSIKQGIGSPLHFGNGTRLTVT.